Shown below are 5 T cell receptor beta chains from a single sample sequenced in a study of shared clonotypes between healthy human individuals. TCRdb's table, derived via immunoSEQ multiplex PCR, lists solely in-frame clones and lacks some. The sample includes about 1.1 million clones, 78% seen only once; the top ten take roughly 0.65%. Sequenced: memory CD4+ T cells from PBMCs. This sample's subset: CD45RA-negative fraction. The origin of the receptors is a man aged 18 to 35 in good health. Some clones in this sample may be carry-over from other donors' samples.

V gene TRBV5-1 combines with J gene TRBJ2-6; D not resolved. This CDR3 has 17 amino acids. V was shortened by 2 bases and J by 4 bases, with 16 bases between the two germline ends. Germline lookup yields CDR1 SGHRS and CDR2 YFSETQ. As DNA, the CDR3 is TGCGCCAGCAGCTTTTTTTCTTTGGACGGAGGGGCCAACGTCCTGACTTTC. Its translation: CASSFFSLDGGANVLTF.

The V gene is TRBV19, the J gene TRBJ2-3; 9 bases line up with TRBD1. Germline V gene sequence: CDR1 LNHDA, CDR2 SQIVND (reference sequence). This CDR3 has 15 residues. V was pared by 6 bases and J by 3 bases, with 7 bases of the junction left unmatched. CDR3 region: CASRPEGTGTDTQYF. In DNA form, the CDR3 reads TGTGCCAGTAGACCGGAGGGGACAGGGACAGATACGCAGTATTTT.

The chain uses TRBV10-3 and TRBJ1-2; D remains unclear. The germline V and J ends were trimmed by 2 bases and 2 bases, with 6 bases remaining between them. This CDR3 has 13 residues. Germline CDR1 ENHRY, CDR2 SYGVKD. Here the CDR3 DNA reads TGTGCCATCAGTGAGGGCAACAACTATGGCTACACCTTC. Translating gives CAISEGNNYGYTF.

V is TRBV6-6 and J is TRBJ2-7; 7 nucleotides match TRBD1. V lost 5 bases to trimming and J lost 0 bases; unmatched junction nucleotides: 7. The CDR3 is 15 amino acids. CDR1 is MNHNY, CDR2 SVGAGI, per germline (reference sequence). The CDR3 nucleotides read TGTGCCAGCAGTGCTCCGGGACAGTACTCCTACGAGCAGTACTTC. Its protein is CASSAPGQYSYEQYF.

This chain joins TRBV5-6 and TRBJ2-5; 11 nucleotides line up with TRBD2. Per the germline V gene, CDR1 is SGHDT and CDR2 is YYEEEE. Trimming cost V 7 bases and J 7 bases; bases outside gene matches: 6. This CDR3 comprises 13 residues. This CDR3 reads CASCISGRATQYF. In DNA form, the CDR3 reads TGTGCCAGCTGCATTAGCGGGAGGGCGACCCAGTACTTC.